These T cell receptor beta chains were read from a single sample in a study of spatial heterogeneity in lung cancer. TCRdb ran MiXCR on the 5' RACE reads and lists one entry per CDR3 protein. The sample gives thousands of distinct CDR3 sequences, roughly 7% of which show up once; less than 10% is in the top ten. The specimen comprised lung tumor tissue, sampled at surgery. Every receptor here comes from a male donor with early-stage non-small cell lung cancer. CDR3s include the opening cysteine and the closing phenylalanine or tryptophan. D genes are given only for firm matches. Clone size, where shown, is once, few, many, or a class for clones that have expanded.

V gene	J gene	D gene	clone size	CDR3 DNA	CDR3 protein
TRBV7-2	TRBJ1-2	NA	few	TGTGCCAGCAGCTTAACGGGGACTCAGACTAACTATGGCTACACCTTC	CASSLTGTQTNYGYTF
TRBV28	TRBJ2-7	NA	NA	TGTGCCAGCAGTTTGGGGGTTCTCTACGAGCAGTACTTC	CASSLGVLYEQYF
TRBV7-6	TRBJ2-5	NA	medium-sized	TGTGCCAGCAGCTTAGTTCAGATAGAAGAGACCCAGTACTTC	CASSLVQIEETQYF
TRBV27	TRBJ1-6	NA	medium-sized	TGTGCCATCCATTCACCCCTCCACTTT	CAIHSPLHF
TRBV6-6	TRBJ1-6	NA	medium-sized	TGTGCCAGCAGTTACCGGGGGAATGGCAGGGAGCCCCAACCCCTCCACTTT	CASSYRGNGREPQPLHF
TRBV10-2	TRBJ2-7	NA	medium-sized	TGCGCCAGCAGTGAGTCATGGGGACCGTACGAGCAGTACTTC	CASSESWGPYEQYF
TRBV6-5	TRBJ2-3	NA	medium-sized	TGTGCCAGCAGTTATGAACGGGAGATGGGAGATACGCAGTATTTT	CASSYEREMGDTQYF
TRBV11-2	TRBJ2-3	NA	NA	TGTGCCAGCAGCTTCAGCAACACAGATACGCAGTATTTT	CASSFSNTDTQYF
TRBV28	TRBJ2-1	TRBD2	few	TGTGCCAGCAGTTTAATAGAGAGGGTCCTAGCGGGAGACAATGAGCAGTTCTTC	CASSLIERVLAGDNEQFF
TRBV5-1	TRBJ2-6	TRBD2	medium-sized	TGCGCCAGCAGCTTGGAGTTCGGACTAGCGGGAGAATCCGGGGCCAACGTCCTGACTTTC	CASSLEFGLAGESGANVLTF
TRBV28	TRBJ2-6	NA	few	TGTGCCAGCAGTCCGGCAGGGCCTGGGGCCAACGTCCTGACTTTC	CASSPAGPGANVLTF
TRBV28	TRBJ2-3	NA	many	TGTGCCAGCAGCATCGGGACTCTCACAGATACGCAGTATTTT	CASSIGTLTDTQYF
TRBV6-5	TRBJ2-1	NA	many	TGTGCCAGCAGTTACGGAGGGCGGGGTTCCTACAATGAGCAGTTCTTC	CASSYGGRGSYNEQFF
TRBV19	TRBJ2-2	NA	medium-sized	TGTGCCAGTAGTAACCCAGGGTTTCAGGCCGGGGAGCTGTTTTTT	CASSNPGFQAGELFF
TRBV6-2/TRBV6-3	TRBJ2-3	NA	medium-sized	TGTGCCAGCGGGCAACGCACAGATACGCAGTATTTT	CASGQRTDTQYF
TRBV9	TRBJ2-3	TRBD1	medium-sized	TGTGCCAGCAGCGTAGTCCCAGGGGGCATTACAGATACGCAGTATTTT	CASSVVPGGITDTQYF
TRBV11-2	TRBJ1-1	TRBD1	many	TGTGCCAGCAGCCCACTCCGTGCAGGGGGCTTTCTCCCGAACACTGAAGCTTTCTTT	CASSPLRAGGFLPNTEAFF
TRBV15	TRBJ2-7	NA	many	TGTGCCACCAGCAGATCTAGCGAAGGATCATACGAGCAGTACTTC	CATSRSSEGSYEQYF
TRBV20-1	TRBJ2-1	NA	NA	TGCAGTGTCCAGTCTAGCAGGAACGACAATGAGCAGTTCTTC	CSVQSSRNDNEQFF
TRBV25-1	TRBJ1-1	TRBD1	many	TGTGCCAGCAGTGAAAACAGGGGGCGCGAAGCTTTCTTT	CASSENRGREAFF
TRBV20-1	TRBJ2-1	TRBD2	NA	TGCAGTGCTAGAGTAAGCGGGAGGGCCATCTTAAATGAGCAGTTCTTC	CSARVSGRAILNEQFF
TRBV5-5	TRBJ1-6	NA	many	TGTGCCAGCAGCTTGTCCGGAAATCTCGGAAATTCACCCCTCCACTTT	CASSLSGNLGNSPLHF
TRBV27	TRBJ1-2	TRBD1	many	TGTGCCAGCAGCTTAACGGCCGGGACAGCCGCCTATGGCTACACCTTC	CASSLTAGTAAYGYTF
TRBV5-6	TRBJ2-1	TRBD1	medium-sized	TGTGCCAGCAGCTCCCAGAACAGGGGCTCCTACAATGAGCAGTTCTTC	CASSSQNRGSYNEQFF
TRBV7-8	TRBJ1-5	TRBD1	NA	TGTGCCAGCAGCTTAGTCGGGACAGGCAATCAGCCCCAGCATTTT	CASSLVGTGNQPQHF
TRBV27	TRBJ2-7	NA	NA	TGTGCCAGCAAGTGGGACGGTTACAGCTCCTACGAGCAGTACTTC	CASKWDGYSSYEQYF
TRBV10-3	TRBJ2-3	NA	few	TGTGCCATCAGTGAGGTGACAGATACGCAGTATTTT	CAISEVTDTQYF
TRBV20-1	TRBJ2-2	TRBD2	medium-sized	TGCAGTGCTAGAGATCGCGAAGCGGGAGACACCGGGGAGCTGTTTTTT	CSARDREAGDTGELFF
TRBV6-1	TRBJ2-7	TRBD1	medium-sized	TGTGCCAGCAGTGAAGCGGGACAGGGCTCCTACGAGCAGTACTTC	CASSEAGQGSYEQYF
TRBV28	TRBJ2-7	NA	medium-sized	TGTGCCAGCACCTCCCTCGGGACGGGTGAGCAGTACTTC	CASTSLGTGEQYF
TRBV28	TRBJ2-2	NA	NA	TGTGCCAGCAGCGGACCGGGCGCCTCCGGGGAGCTGTTTTTT	CASSGPGASGELFF
TRBV27	TRBJ1-2	NA	many	TGTGCCAGCAGTTTGTCCCACAGGGATCCCTATGGCTACACCTTC	CASSLSHRDPYGYTF
TRBV14	TRBJ2-1	NA	NA	TGTGCCAGCCAAAGAGCAGGGTGGGGGAATGAGCAGTTCTTC	CASQRAGWGNEQFF
TRBV28	TRBJ1-1	NA	NA	TGTGCCAGCAGTTTAAGAGGACAGGAAGCTTTCTTT	CASSLRGQEAFF
TRBV27	TRBJ2-7	NA	medium-sized	TGTGCCAGCAGTTTATTGGGTCCATCCTCCTACGAGCAGTACTTC	CASSLLGPSSYEQYF
TRBV27	TRBJ2-1	TRBD2	NA	TGTGCCAGCAGTTTAGCGGGAGGGGACAATGAGCAGTTCTTC	CASSLAGGDNEQFF
TRBV5-8	TRBJ2-5	NA	medium-sized	TGTGCCAGCAGCTTTTGGGCTCGGTATCAAGAGACCCAGTACTTC	CASSFWARYQETQYF
TRBV28	TRBJ2-1	NA	many	TGTGCCAGCAGTTTATCGGGCCAGGGTACGAATGAGCAGTTCTTC	CASSLSGQGTNEQFF
TRBV7-2	TRBJ1-5	NA	medium-sized	TGTGCCAGCAGCCCAGAATCGGGCCAGCCCCAGCATTTT	CASSPESGQPQHF
TRBV13	TRBJ2-3	NA	many	TGTGCCAGCAGCTTGAGGTGGAGTACAGATACGCAGTATTTT	CASSLRWSTDTQYF
TRBV2	TRBJ2-7	NA	NA	TGTGCCAGCAGTGAACAGGGCTCCGTCTACGAGCAGTACTTC	CASSEQGSVYEQYF
TRBV2	TRBJ1-5	TRBD1	many	TGTGCCAGCAGAGCCACAGGGGCCCGCAATCAGCCCCAGCATTTT	CASRATGARNQPQHF
TRBV6-6	TRBJ2-5	NA	NA	TGTGCCAGCAGTTACGGGGAGACCCAGTACTTC	CASSYGETQYF
TRBV29-1	TRBJ2-1	NA	many	TGCAGCGTTGAATCCTATAATGAGCAGTTCTTC	CSVESYNEQFF
TRBV12-3/TRBV12-4	TRBJ2-5	TRBD2	many	TGTGCCAGCAGTTTATCGGGGGGGCCATGGGAGACCCAGTACTTC	CASSLSGGPWETQYF
TRBV12-3/TRBV12-4	TRBJ2-1	TRBD1	medium-sized	TGTGCCAGCAGTGGGACAGGTGACCACAATGAGCAGTTCTTC	CASSGTGDHNEQFF
TRBV28	TRBJ2-7	TRBD1	many	TGTGCCAGCAGTTCCCAGACAGGGGCCGCCATGCGGCAGTACTTC	CASSSQTGAAMRQYF
TRBV29-1	TRBJ2-7	TRBD2	NA	TGCAGCGTTGGGGGGACTAGCGAAGAGCAGTACTTC	CSVGGTSEEQYF
TRBV20-1	TRBJ2-3	NA	NA	TGCAGTGCTGACGGGACTCGAGGGACAGATACGCAGTATTTT	CSADGTRGTDTQYF